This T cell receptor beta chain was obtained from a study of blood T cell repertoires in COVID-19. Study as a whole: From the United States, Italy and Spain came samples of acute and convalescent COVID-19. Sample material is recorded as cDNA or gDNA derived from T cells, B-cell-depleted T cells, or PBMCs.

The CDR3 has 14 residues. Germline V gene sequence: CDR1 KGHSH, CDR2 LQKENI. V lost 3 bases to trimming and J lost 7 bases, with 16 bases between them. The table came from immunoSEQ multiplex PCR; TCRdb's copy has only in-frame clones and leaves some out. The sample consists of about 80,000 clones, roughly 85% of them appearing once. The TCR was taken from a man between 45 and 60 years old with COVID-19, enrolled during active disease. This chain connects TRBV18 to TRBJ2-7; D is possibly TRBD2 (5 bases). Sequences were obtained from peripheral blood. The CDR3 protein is CASSPGSTRGEQYF. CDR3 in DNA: TGTGCCAGCTCACCGGGGTCCACCCGGGGAGAGCAGTACTTC.